This T cell receptor (beta chain) came from a study of OX40 agonist ivuxolimab in advanced cancers. Assay: immunoSEQ multiplex PCR; the TCRdb copy retains only in-frame clones and omits some. The top ten hold 2% to 2.5% of the sample, which has around 70,000 clones, roughly 87% seen once. A note on this clone: Its target is not known.

V lost 2 bases and J lost 5, with 16 bases in between. The CDR3 contains 16 residues. Germline assignment: CDR1 MRHNA and CDR2 SNTAGT. Study findings and constraints: Dose levels from 0.1 to 3.0 mg/kg saw CD4+ and CD8+ blood T cells expand clonally by week 6. Expanded peripheral T-cell antigen specificity went undetermined.

The specimen comprised CD4+ or CD8+ T cells sorted from blood, sampled in a trial of the OX40 agonist ivuxolimab. This clonotype originated in an adult with an advanced solid tumor such as melanoma, head and neck, liver or kidney cancer. The J gene is TRBJ2-1, the V gene TRBV6-4, with D perhaps matching TRBD1 or TRBD2 (5 bases each). The CDR3 region is CASSDGIGESNNEQFF. The CDR3 DNA reads TGTGCCAGCAGTGACGGTATAGGGGAGAGCAACAATGAGCAGTTCTTC.